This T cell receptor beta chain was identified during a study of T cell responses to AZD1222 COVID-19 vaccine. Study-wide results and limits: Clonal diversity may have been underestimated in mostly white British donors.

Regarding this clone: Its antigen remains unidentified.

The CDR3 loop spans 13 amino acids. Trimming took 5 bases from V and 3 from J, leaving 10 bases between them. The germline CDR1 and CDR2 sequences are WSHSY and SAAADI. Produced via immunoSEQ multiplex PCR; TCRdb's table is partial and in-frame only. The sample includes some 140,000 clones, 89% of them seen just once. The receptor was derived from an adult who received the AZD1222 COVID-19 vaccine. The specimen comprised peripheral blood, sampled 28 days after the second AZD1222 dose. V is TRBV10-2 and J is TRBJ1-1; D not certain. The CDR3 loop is CASSSKGYTEAFF. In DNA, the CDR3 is TGCGCCAGCAGTTCTAAGGGTTACACTGAAGCTTTCTTT.